The 17 T cell receptor beta chains below come from one sample, sequenced in a study of blood T cells in healthy people across ages. A sample-barcoded 5' primer and a J-beta primer mix were used in a second PCR of about 6 to 11 cycles. Using its own MiXCR run on the 5' RACE reads, TCRdb lists one record per CDR3 protein. In the table there are 750,000 or so distinct CDR3 sequences, around 25% of which are singletons. The sample was also linked to a second study, of T cells of mothers and their children.

The material sequenced was blood. All receptors come from a boy younger than 18 in good health.

The J gene is TRBJ2-5, the V gene TRBV29-1; D is unclear. The closer fit of TRBJ2-7 to the DNA end suggests the J call may be wrong. Germline loops: CDR1 SQVTM, CDR2 ANQGSEA. The CDR3 length is 11 residues. CDR3 sequence reads: CSVGGPGEQYF. In nucleotides, the CDR3 is TGCAGCGTGGGCGGCCCGGGCGAGCAGTACTTC.

This clonotype was seen a few times. V and J are TRBV20-1 and TRBJ2-3; D unclear. Germline loops: CDR1 DFQATT, CDR2 SNEGSKA (reference sequence). Between the trimmed V and J ends, which lost 3 bases and 1 base, there was a span of 11 bases. This CDR3 has 14 amino acids. The CDR3 coding sequence is TGCAGTGCTAGTACCGGGCAGGGCACAGATACGCAGTATTTT. It encodes CSASTGQGTDTQYF.

This clonotype was counted a few times. This chain joins TRBV7-8 and TRBJ2-5, with TRBD2 matching 10 bases. The V and J ends lost 4 bases and 5 bases, in that order; junction bases with no gene match: 10. CDR3 length: 16 amino acids. Germline CDR1 is SGHVS and CDR2 is FQNEAQ. CDR3 region: CASSSPLAGDTETQYF. CDR3 in DNA: TGTGCCAGCAGCTCTCCCCTAGCGGGGGATACGGAGACCCAGTACTTC.

The chain recombines TRBV5-6 with TRBJ2-7; D is unresolved. The CDR3 covers 12 residues. The germline V and J ends were trimmed by 3 bases and 2 bases, with 6 bases remaining between them. Looked up from germline, CDR1 is SGHDT and CDR2 is YYEEEE. For the CDR3, the DNA is TGTGCCAGCAGCTATATGGCCTACGAGCAGTACTTC. It is translated as CASSYMAYEQYF. Based on the CDR3 plus reference TRBV5-6 and TRBJ2-7, the full variable domain is DAGVTQSPTHLIKTRGQQVTLRCSPKSGHDTVSWYQQALGQGPQFIFQYYEEEERQRGNFPDRFSGHQFPNYSSELNVNALLLGDSALYLCASSYMAYEQYFGPGTRLTVT.

On this clonotype: Germline is not matched at one junction end, which may reflect a read error. V is TRBV20-1 and J is TRBJ2-1; D is ambiguous. CDR1 DFQATT and CDR2 SNEGSKA come from the germline V gene (reference sequence). The CDR3 has 15 residues. CDR3 bases: TGCAGCGCTAGAAGTCTCACGTCGGCCTACAATGAGCAGTTCTTC. Translation: CSARSLTSAYNEQFF.

This sequence joins TRBV24-1 and TRBJ2-5; possibly TRBD1 for D (6 bases). This CDR3 has 16 amino acids. Germline CDR1 reads KGHDR; CDR2 reads SFDVKD. Between the trimmed V and J ends, which lost 3 bases and 5 bases, there was a span of 18 bases. CDR3 nucleotide sequence: TGTGCCACCAGTGATGCCGGGACATCGAGGATTGAGACCCAGTACTTC. This gives the protein CATSDAGTSRIETQYF.

The chain uses TRBV15 and TRBJ2-1, with TRBD2 matching over 8 bases. The J call may be faulty, since TRBJ2-5 better matches the DNA end. The germline V gene has CDR1 LNHNV and CDR2 YYDKDF (reference sequence). CDR3 length: 13 amino acids. The CDR3 coding sequence is TGTGCCACCAGACCAGCGGGGGATGAGACCCAGTACTTC. Amino acids: CATRPAGDETQYF.

In this sample, this clonotype turned up a few times. The V gene is TRBV29-1, the J gene TRBJ1-1, with D hard to call. This CDR3 spans 12 amino acids. Germline V CDR1 and CDR2: SQVTM, ANQGSEA. Trimming stripped 3 bases from V and 9 bases from J, with 14 bases between. CDR3 sequence: CSVDFSDRQAFF. The CDR3 DNA is TGCAGCGTTGATTTCTCGGATCGACAAGCTTTCTTT.

This chain connects TRBV7-9 to TRBJ2-7; D remains ambiguous. Looked up from germline, CDR1 is SEHNR and CDR2 is FQNEAQ (reference sequence). This CDR3 comprises 12 residues. V shed 4 bases and J shed 3 bases, with 7 bases lying between them. CDR3 residues: CASSSGFYEQYF. DNA of the CDR3: TGTGCCAGCAGCTCGGGCTTCTACGAGCAGTACTTC.

The rearrangement links TRBV7-3 to TRBJ1-1, with D perhaps TRBD1 (6 bases). Trimming removed 6 bases at V and 3 bases at J, with 11 bases between. CDR1 SGHTA and CDR2 FQGTGA come from the germline V gene. The CDR3 is made up of 13 amino acids. The CDR3 DNA reads as TGTGCCAGCAGGGGTCCAGGGGACACTGAAGCTTTCTTT. Protein sequence: CASRGPGDTEAFF.

This clonotype has only a few counts. V and J are TRBV2 and TRBJ2-6; no firm D call. This CDR3 has 13 residues. V was shortened by 8 bases and J by 2 bases, with 7 bases between the two germline ends. CDR1 and CDR2 from the germline V gene are SNHLY and FYNNEI. CDR3 protein: CASSGPGANVLTF. In DNA, the CDR3 is TGTGCCAGCTCTGGTCCTGGGGCCAACGTCCTGACTTTC.

V and J are TRBV7-2 and TRBJ2-3; D is unresolved. The CDR3 covers 13 residues. Deletions cut 5 bases from V and 5 bases from J, with 11 bases between. Germline V lookup: CDR1 SGHTA, CDR2 FQGNSA. The CDR3 is CASSATRGDTQYF. In nucleotides, the CDR3 is TGTGCCAGCAGCGCAACTCGTGGAGATACGCAGTATTTT.

The chain recombines TRBV28 with TRBJ1-2; D gene uncertain. The CDR3 consists of 15 residues. Germline V CDR1 and CDR2: MDHEN, SYDVKM. Deletions cut 3 bases from V and 6 bases from J, with 17 bases between. The CDR3 loop is CASSFPGMGSHGYTF. The CDR3 DNA reads as TGTGCCAGCAGTTTTCCGGGGATGGGGTCTCATGGCTACACCTTC.

This clonotype was picked up a small number of times. This chain links TRBV14 with TRBJ2-3, with D perhaps TRBD2 (6 bases). Germline V gives CDR1 SGHDN, CDR2 FVKESK. The CDR3 consists of 14 residues. V was pared by 2 bases and J by 0 bases, with 6 bases between. The CDR3 loop is CASSQRGSTDTQYF. The CDR3 nucleotides read TGTGCCAGCAGCCAACGGGGGAGCACAGATACGCAGTATTTT.

The gene calls are TRBV5-1 and TRBJ2-1; 7 bases fit TRBD1. The CDR3 is 14 amino acids. V shed 0 bases and J 9 bases; nucleotides not matched to a gene: 6. Germline V gene data show CDR1 as SGHRS and CDR2 as YFSETQ. DNA of the CDR3: TGCGCCAGCAGCTTGGCGAGGGGGCCGGTTGAGCAGTTCTTC. This codes for CASSLARGPVEQFF. The whole variable domain, remainder taken from reference TRBV5-1 and TRBJ2-1, is KAGVTQTPRYLIKTRGQQVTLSCSPISGHRSVSWYQQTPGQGLQFLFEYFSETQRNKGNFPGRFSGRQFSNSRSEMNVSTLELGDSALYLCASSLARGPVEQFFGPGTRLTVL.

V usage is TRBV3-1 and J usage is TRBJ2-1; 8 nucleotides match TRBD2. The J call may be in error: the DNA end matches TRBJ2-5 better. The germline CDR1 and CDR2 sequences are LGHDT and YNNKEL (reference sequence). The CDR3 runs 16 residues. The CDR3 bases are TGTGCCAGCAGCCAAGATCGAACTAGCGGACAAGAGACCCAGTACTTC. It codes for CASSQDRTSGQETQYF.

This clonotype was seen more than once but under ten times. The chain recombines TRBV27 with TRBJ2-6, with TRBD1 identical over 9 bases. Per the germline V gene, CDR1 is MNHEY and CDR2 is SMNVEV (reference sequence). V was pared by 6 bases and J by 1 base, with 7 bases of the junction left unmatched. This CDR3 has 17 residues. The CDR3, as DNA: TGTGCCAGCAGACCCCTGGACAGGGGATCTGGGGCCAACGTCCTGACTTTC. Protein: CASRPLDRGSGANVLTF. Based on the CDR3 plus reference TRBV27 and TRBJ2-6, the full variable domain is EAQVTQNPRYLITVTGKKLTVTCSQNMNHEYMSWYRQDPGLGLRQIYYSMNVEVTDKGDVPEGYKVSRKEKRNFPLILESPSPNQTSLYFCASRPLDRGSGANVLTFGAGSRLTVL.